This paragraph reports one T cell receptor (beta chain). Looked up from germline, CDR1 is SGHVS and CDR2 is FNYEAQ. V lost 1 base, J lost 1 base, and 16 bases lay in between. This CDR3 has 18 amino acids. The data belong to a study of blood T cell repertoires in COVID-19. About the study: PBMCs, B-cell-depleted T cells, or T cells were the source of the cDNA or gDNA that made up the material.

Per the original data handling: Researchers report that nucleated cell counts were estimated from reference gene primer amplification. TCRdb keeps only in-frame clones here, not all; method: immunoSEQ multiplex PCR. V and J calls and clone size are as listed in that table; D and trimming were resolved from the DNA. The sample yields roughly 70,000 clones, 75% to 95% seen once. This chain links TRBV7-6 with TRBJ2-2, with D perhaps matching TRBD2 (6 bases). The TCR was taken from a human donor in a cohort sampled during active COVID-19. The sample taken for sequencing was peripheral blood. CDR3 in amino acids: CASSLVFRGAGNTGELFF. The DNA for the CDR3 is TGTGCCAGCAGCTTAGTTTTCCGTGGAGCGGGGAACACCGGGGAGCTGTTTTTT. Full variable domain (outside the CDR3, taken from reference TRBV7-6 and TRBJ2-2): GAGVSQSPRYKVTKRGQDVALRCDPISGHVSLYWYRQALGQGPEFLTYFNYEAQQDKSGLPNDRFSAERPEGSISTLTIQRTEQRDSAMYRCASSLVFRGAGNTGELFFGEGSRLTVL.